This T cell receptor beta chain originates from a study of response to subunit inactivated influenza vaccine (dated by TCRdb to the late 2010s). With respect to the entire study: To follow how T cells responded to a trivalent subunit inactivated influenza vaccine, the researchers relied on deep quantitative profiling of the T cell receptor repertoire. The full study reports these points: The authors proposed that each seasonal influenza vaccination may bring in only a limited number of new T cells.

Taken with the paper, the label for time point translates to: approximately 40 days after influenza vaccine administration. This clonotype was recorded at least ten times. It lacks a known antigen. No much larger clonotype is one base removed from it; base qualities were not supplied. The library was prepared using RT-PCR. Sequencing took place on an Illumina HiSeq 2500. TCRdb applied fastp at Q25 and MiXCR to the public reads, then kept only in-frame beta chains. Entries that share a CDR3 protein sequence are merged under the most common genes and DNA. The sample table contains 150,000 to 200,000 distinct CDR3 sequences; only one count was recorded for roughly a tenth of them. The ten largest clones take up roughly 12% of the sample. The germline V gene sets CDR1 to SGHAT and CDR2 to FQNNGV. The CDR3 numbers 16 residues from cysteine through phenylalanine. Only CDR3 DNA is held: 48 bases, read in frame from base 1. Trimming takes 5 bases off V and 5 bases off J; junction bases not matched to a gene: 11.

The sequence derives from a man aged 45-65 years who received an inactivated influenza vaccine. Donor details come from another sample of the same person, matched by shared clones. This chain is built from TRBV11-2 and TRBJ2-5, and 10 junctional nucleotides match TRBD1. Sequenced material: non-naive T cells sorted from PBMCs, taken about 40 days after vaccination. Interpreted using the paper, the cell subset or site label stands for: memory T cell fraction. The CDR3 reads as follows: CASSDGQGVIRETQYF. The DNA reads TGTGCCAGCAGCGACGGACAGGGGGTAATCCGGGAGACCCAGTACTTC.